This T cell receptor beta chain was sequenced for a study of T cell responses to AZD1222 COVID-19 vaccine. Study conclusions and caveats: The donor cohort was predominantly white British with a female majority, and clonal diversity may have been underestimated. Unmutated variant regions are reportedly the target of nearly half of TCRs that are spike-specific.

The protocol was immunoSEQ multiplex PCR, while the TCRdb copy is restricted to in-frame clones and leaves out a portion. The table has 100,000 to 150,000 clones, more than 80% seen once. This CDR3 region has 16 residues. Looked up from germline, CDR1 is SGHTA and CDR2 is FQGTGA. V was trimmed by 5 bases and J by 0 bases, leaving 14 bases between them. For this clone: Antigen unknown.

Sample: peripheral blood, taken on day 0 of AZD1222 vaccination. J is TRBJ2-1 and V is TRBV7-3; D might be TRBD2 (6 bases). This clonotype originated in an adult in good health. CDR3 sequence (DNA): TGTGCCAGCAGCCCAAGTGGGGGGAGCTCCTACAATGAGCAGTTCTTC. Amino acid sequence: CASSPSGGSSYNEQFF.